One sample yielded the 10 T cell receptor beta chains listed below, sequenced in a study of human T cells and chemical hapten exposure. Documented time point: pre-sensitization, week 0. Treatment meaning: therapeutic diphenylcyclopropenone sensitization with weekly scalp DPC. TCRdb re-derived calls from the RACE reads in MiXCR, one entry per CDR3 protein. Of fewer than 70,000 distinct CDR3 sequences in the sample, approximately 11% were seen once. Sequencing was performed on whole blood, taken in connection with sensitization to the hapten diphenylcyclopropenone (DPC). The receptors were sampled from a woman between 50 and 59 years old with alopecia areata. Some clones in this sample may be carry-over from other donors' samples.

This chain links TRBV3-1 with TRBJ2-2; D not certain. The germline V gene has CDR1 LGHDT and CDR2 YNNKEL (reference sequence). This CDR3 is built from 13 residues. V dropped 4 bases and J dropped 2 bases, with 5 bases sitting between them. In DNA form, the CDR3 reads TGTGCCAGCAGCCGTATAAACACCGGGGAGCTGTTTTTT. Protein: CASSRINTGELFF.

This clonotype was seen ten or more times. V and J are TRBV6-2 or TRBV6-3 and TRBJ1-5, with TRBD1 matching over 9 bases. The CDR3 has 17 residues. Trimming took 8 bases from V and 0 from J; bases not matched to a gene: 11. Germline CDR1 is MNHEY and CDR2 is SVGEGT. Here the CDR3 DNA reads TGTGCCAGCGGAAAGACAGGGGGGGTTTATAGCAATCAGCCCCAGCATTTT. Amino acids: CASGKTGGVYSNQPQHF.

This sequence joins TRBV29-1 and TRBJ2-2; the match to TRBD2 covers 7 bases. CDR1 is SQVTM and CDR2 is ANQGSEA in the germline V gene. CDR3 length: 14 residues. V lost 4 bases to trimming and J lost 6 bases; unmatched junction nucleotides: 8. Written as DNA, the CDR3 is TGCAGCGTTGTACGCGGGAGTACGTCCGGGGAGCTGTTTTTT. Amino acids: CSVVRGSTSGELFF.

This clonotype was recorded many times. The V gene is TRBV14, the J gene TRBJ1-1, with 7 bases identical to TRBD1. J lost 4 bases, V lost 5 bases, and 10 bases had no gene match. In germline, CDR1 is SGHDN, CDR2 FVKESK. The CDR3 loop spans 15 amino acids. CDR3 nucleotide sequence: TGTGCCAGCAGCTACGGACAGGCCCGCTTCACTGAAGCTTTCTTT. As protein: CASSYGQARFTEAFF.

The V call is TRBV4-1, the J call TRBJ2-3, with 12 bases lining up with TRBD2. With 4 bases clipped from V and 3 bases from J, the junction kept 8 bases outside the gene matches. This CDR3 spans 17 amino acids. Germline V gives CDR1 MGHRA, CDR2 YSYEKL. CDR3 nucleotide sequence: TGCGCCAGCAGCCTCCTGTGGCTAGCGGGAGGGACAGATACGCAGTATTTT. The encoded protein is CASSLLWLAGGTDTQYF.

This clonotype has more than one count but fewer than ten. The chain's CDR3 is CASSLGRGYGYTF. The CDR3 DNA follows: TGTGCCAGCAGCTTGGGGAGGGGGTATGGCTACACCTTC. The gene calls are TRBV11-2 and TRBJ1-2; possible D gene TRBD1, 6 bases. The CDR3 length is 13 residues. V lost 3 bases to trimming and J lost 5 bases, with 10 bases between them. Germline V gene lookup returns CDR1 SGHAT and CDR2 FQNNGV.

This clonotype was recorded a few times. The chain uses TRBV28 and TRBJ2-7, with 8 bases fitting TRBD1. The CDR3 length is 18 residues. Unmatched junction bases numbered 17, after V lost 3 bases and J lost 4 bases. Looked up from germline, CDR1 is MDHEN and CDR2 is SYDVKM. The CDR3 reads CASSFLDRDVRGRYEQYF. The DNA of the CDR3 is TGTGCCAGCAGTTTTTTGGACAGGGACGTACGAGGACGGTACGAGCAGTACTTC.

This clonotype was counted ten times or more. V is TRBV6-2 or TRBV6-3 and J is TRBJ1-3; no clear D gene. CDR3 length: 15 amino acids. CDR1 MNHEY and CDR2 SVGEGT come from the germline V gene. V was clipped by 2 bases and J by 0 bases, with 8 bases between them. The CDR3: CASSYDRYSGNTIYF. In DNA, the CDR3 is TGTGCCAGCAGTTACGATCGATACTCTGGAAACACCATATATTTT.

This clonotype was found a few times. The chain is built from TRBV7-9 and TRBJ1-1; no clear D. Germline CDR1 SEHNR, CDR2 FQNEAQ (reference sequence). The CDR3 length is 13 residues. V was pared by 2 bases and J by 3 bases, with 7 bases between. The CDR3 is CASSLTQDTEAFF. In DNA, the CDR3 is TGTGCCAGCAGCTTAACGCAGGACACTGAAGCTTTCTTT. Full variable domain (rest looked up from reference TRBV7-9 and TRBJ1-1): DTGVSQNPRHKITKRGQNVTFRCDPISEHNRLYWYRQTLGQGPEFLTYFQNEAQLEKSRLLSDRFSAERPKGSFSTLEIQRTEQGDSAMYLCASSLTQDTEAFFGQGTRLTVV.

For this clonotype: A much bigger clone sits one base away, suggesting this may be a read error. The rearrangement joins TRBV7-3 to TRBJ1-2; tentatively, D is TRBD1 (5 bases). In germline, CDR1 is SGHTA, CDR2 FQGTGA. This CDR3 comprises 15 residues. The CDR3 sequence: CTSSLFSGPNYGYTF. The CDR3 DNA reads TGTACCAGCAGCTTATTCTCGGGGCCCAACTATGGCTACACCTTC.